A single sample is the source of the 13 T cell receptor beta chains below, sequenced in a study of shared clonotypes between healthy human individuals (dated by TCRdb to the early 2020s). Libraries were prepared through the immunoSEQ multiplex PCR assay. As stored in TCRdb, this immuneACCESS dataset retains in-frame rearrangements with V and J assigned. A fraction of the clones does not appear; measured against another copy, unresolved V genes explain less than half of the discrepancy, and the remainder lacks a known reason. This sample holds some 1 million clones; about 75% were observed only once. In total, the top ten clones hold about 1.5% of the sample. Sequenced material: memory CD4+ T cells sorted from blood. The cell subset or site label, read with the paper, signifies: CD45RA-negative fraction. All receptors derive from a man between 18 and 35 years old in good health.

The rearrangement uses TRBV30 and TRBJ2-3, with D tentatively TRBD2 (5 bases). The CDR3 is made up of 13 amino acids. V lost 2 bases and J lost 1, with 7 bases in between. CDR1 is GTSNPN and CDR2 is SVGIG in the germline V gene (reference sequence). Here the CDR3 DNA reads TGTGCCTGGAGTAGGACTGGCACAGATACGCAGTATTTT. Protein sequence: CAWSRTGTDTQYF.

This clone was counted a single time. The CDR3 loop is CASSAQGSSTGELFF. For the CDR3, the DNA is TGTGCCAGCAGCGCTCAGGGATCAAGCACCGGGGAGCTGTTTTTT. V is TRBV9 and J is TRBJ2-2; possible D gene TRBD1, 5 bases. Trimming left V 3 bases short and J 4 bases short, with 13 bases between. Germline values: CDR1 SGDLS, CDR2 YYNGEE. The CDR3 extends over 15 amino acids.

A remark on this clone: The sample has other DNA sequences that encode this CDR3 too. The chain joins TRBV6-1 to TRBJ1-5; D is unclear. The CDR3 length is 14 residues. Deletions cut 2 bases from V and 4 bases from J, with 9 bases between. Germline CDR1 MNHNS, CDR2 SASEGT. Written as DNA, the CDR3 is TGTGCCAGCAGTGAACGGACGGGAAATCAGCCCCAGCATTTT. The encoded protein is CASSERTGNQPQHF.

This chain connects TRBV25-1 to TRBJ2-1, with 9 bases aligning to TRBD2. The CDR3 is 18 residues long. V dropped 5 bases and J dropped 1; count of bases not matched to a gene: 12. Germline CDR1 MGHDK, CDR2 SYGVNS. The CDR3 DNA reads TGTGCCAGCAGTCGGACCGGGACTAGCCGCGGGTCCTACAATGAGCAGTTCTTC. Amino acid sequence: CASSRTGTSRGSYNEQFF.

The chain is built from TRBV19 and TRBJ1-3; D unclear. Germline assignment: CDR1 LNHDA and CDR2 SQIVND (reference sequence). Deletions cut 7 bases from V and 0 bases from J, with 10 bases between. The CDR3 runs 14 residues. CDR3: CASNGFSSGNTIYF. DNA for the CDR3: TGTGCCAGTAATGGGTTCTCCTCTGGAAACACCATATATTTT.

V usage is TRBV29-1 and J usage is TRBJ2-1; perhaps TRBD2 as D (6 bases). The CDR3 length is 12 residues. Germline V CDR1 and CDR2: SQVTM, ANQGSEA. V shed 3 bases and J shed 7 bases, with 10 bases lying between them. As DNA, the CDR3 is TGCAGCGTTGACGAGGGGAGGAATGAGCAGTTCTTC. This gives the protein CSVDEGRNEQFF.

The J gene is TRBJ1-5, the V gene TRBV5-8; 7 bases agree with TRBD1. Germline CDR1 is SGHTS and CDR2 is YDEGEE. Germline trimming cut 4 bases from V and 0 bases from J; bases unmatched to any gene: 4. CDR3 size: 15 residues. This CDR3 is CASSGGQYSNQPQHF. For the CDR3, the DNA is TGTGCCAGCAGCGGGGGACAGTATAGCAATCAGCCCCAGCATTTT. Based on the CDR3 plus reference TRBV5-8 and TRBJ1-5, the full variable domain is EAGVTQSPTHLIKTRGQQATLRCSPISGHTSVYWYQQALGLGLQFLLWYDEGEERNRGNFPPRFSGRQFPNYSSELNVNALELEDSALYLCASSGGQYSNQPQHFGDGTRLSIL.

The rearrangement links TRBV6-4 to TRBJ1-3; 8 bases align to TRBD1. Germline assignment: CDR1 MRHNA and CDR2 SNTAGT. V lost 6 bases, J lost 3 bases, and 7 bases stayed unmatched. The CDR3 is 15 amino acids. The CDR3 loop reads CASRMQGAGGNTIYF. CDR3 in DNA: TGTGCCAGCAGAATGCAGGGGGCCGGTGGAAACACCATATATTTT.

The rearrangement links TRBV11-2 to TRBJ2-3; weak D call: TRBD2 (6 bases). The length of the CDR3 is 16 residues. Germline V CDR1 and CDR2: SGHAT, FQNNGV. V gave up 1 base and J gave up 0 bases, with 11 bases separating them. The CDR3 sequence: CASSLAAGFSTDTQYF. The CDR3 DNA reads as TGTGCCAGCAGCTTAGCCGCGGGGTTTAGCACAGATACGCAGTATTTT.

This clone is a singleton in its sample. V gene TRBV2 combines with J gene TRBJ1-4; possible D gene TRBD1, 6 bases. Germline values: CDR1 SNHLY, CDR2 FYNNEI. Trimming removed 7 bases at V and 6 bases at J, with 12 bases between. This CDR3 contains 13 residues. The CDR3 region has the DNA TGTGCCAGCATGGGAGGACAGTATGAAAAACTGTTTTTT. This codes for CASMGGQYEKLFF.

This chain joins TRBV6-1 and TRBJ2-7; unclear D gene. The germline gives CDR1 MNHNS, CDR2 SASEGT. The V gene lost 10 bases and the J gene lost 3 bases, with 16 bases spanning the gap. This CDR3 is 13 amino acids long. The CDR3 nucleotides are TGTGCCAAATCCTTTGCAGTTATCTACGAGCAGTACTTC. It translates to CAKSFAVIYEQYF.

This chain uses TRBV18 with TRBJ1-2; D call uncertain. Between the trimmed V and J ends, which lost 4 bases and 8 bases, there was a span of 14 bases. The CDR3 extends over 13 amino acids. Germline V gives CDR1 KGHSH, CDR2 LQKENI. CDR3 coding DNA: TGTGCCAGCTCACTCGACGCGCTGGGGGGCTACACCTTC. Protein product: CASSLDALGGYTF. The full variable domain, its missing parts supplied by reference TRBV18 and TRBJ1-2, is NAGVMQNPRHLVRRRGQEARLRCSPMKGHSHVYWYRQLPEEGLKFMVYLQKENIIDESGMPKERFSAEFPKEGPSILRIQQVVRGDSAAYFCASSLDALGGYTFGSGTRLTVV.

CDR3 nucleotides: TGCGCCAGCAGCTTAGGACGGTCCTCTGGGGCCAACGTCCTGACTTTC. This codes for CASSLGRSSGANVLTF. V gene TRBV5-1 combines with J gene TRBJ2-6; D is ambiguous. The CDR3 spans 16 residues. CDR1 SGHRS and CDR2 YFSETQ come from the germline V gene. The ends were cut back, 2 bases at V and 0 bases at J, with 9 bases in the middle.